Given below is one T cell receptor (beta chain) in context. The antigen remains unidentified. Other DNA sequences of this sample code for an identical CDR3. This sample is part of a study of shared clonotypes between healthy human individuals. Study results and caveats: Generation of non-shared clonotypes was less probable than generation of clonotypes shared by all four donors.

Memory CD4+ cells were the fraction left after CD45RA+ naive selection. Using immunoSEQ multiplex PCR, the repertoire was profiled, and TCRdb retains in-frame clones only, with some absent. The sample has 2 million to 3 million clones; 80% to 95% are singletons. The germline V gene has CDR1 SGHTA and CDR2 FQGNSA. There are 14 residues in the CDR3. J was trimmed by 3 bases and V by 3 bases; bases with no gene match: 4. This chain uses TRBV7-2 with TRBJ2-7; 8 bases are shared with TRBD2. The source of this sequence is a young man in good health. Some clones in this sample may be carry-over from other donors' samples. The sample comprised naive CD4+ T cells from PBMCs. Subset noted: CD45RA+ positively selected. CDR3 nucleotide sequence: TGTGCCAGCAGCTTGGGGCGGGAGGTCTACGAGCAGTACTTC. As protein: CASSLGREVYEQYF.